Listed below are T cell receptor beta chains from one sample, sequenced in a study of cytomegalovirus exposure and HLA in healthy donors. This table comes from immunoSEQ multiplex PCR, and its TCRdb copy is limited to in-frame clones, with some not included. The sample shows tens of thousands of clones, about 80% of them seen only once. The sequenced material came from PBMCs. The receptors come from a middle-aged man in good health and CMV-seronegative. CDR3s include the opening cysteine and the closing phenylalanine or tryptophan. A D gene is named only where the DNA matches it firmly. Not every row has a clone size; where given, it reads once, few, many or a size class.

cdr3_aa | cdr3_nt | j_call | clone_size | v_call | d_call
CATSGRVNQPQHF | TGTGCCACCAGCGGCAGGGTCAATCAGCCCCAGCATTTT | TRBJ1-5 | NA | TRBV15 | NA
CASSSERTGYYQPQHF | TGTGCCAGTAGTAGCGAACGGACAGGGTATTATCAGCCCCAGCATTTT | TRBJ1-5 | NA | TRBV19 | TRBD1
CASTVRVTGELFF | TGTGCCAGCACCGTCAGGGTCACCGGGGAGCTGTTTTTT | TRBJ2-2 | NA | TRBV6-1 | NA
CASSVAPAGTQYF | TGTGCCAGCAGCGTAGCTCCAGCCGGGACCCAGTACTTC | TRBJ2-5 | NA | TRBV14 | NA
CASSSKDSYEQYF | TGTGCCAGCAGCTCAAAGGACAGCTACGAGCAGTACTTC | TRBJ2-7 | few | TRBV9 | NA
CASSAGHGSYNEQFF | TGTGCCAGCAGCGCGGGACATGGCTCCTACAATGAGCAGTTCTTC | TRBJ2-1 | NA | TRBV9 | NA
CASSQVGLSYGYTF | TGTGCCAGCAGTCAAGTGGGGCTATCCTATGGCTACACCTTC | TRBJ1-2 | NA | TRBV2 | NA
CASSQDRPRGTEAFF | TGCGCCAGCAGCCAAGATAGGCCTCGGGGCACTGAAGCTTTCTTT | TRBJ1-1 | once | TRBV4-3 | NA
CASSRDGLSYNEQFF | TGTGCCAGCAGCCGCGACGGACTCTCCTACAATGAGCAGTTCTTC | TRBJ2-1 | NA | TRBV6-1 | NA
CASRKDIYEQYF | TGTGCCAGCAGAAAGGACATCTACGAGCAGTACTTC | TRBJ2-7 | NA | TRBV6-5 | NA
CASSLSSMGGIIYGYTF | TGTGCCAGCAGTTTATCCTCCATGGGAGGCATAATCTATGGCTACACCTTC | TRBJ1-2 | NA | TRBV27 | NA
CASSESQGVNEQFF | TGTGCCAGCAGTGAGAGCCAGGGGGTTAATGAGCAGTTCTTC | TRBJ2-1 | NA | TRBV2 | TRBD1
CASSKGGAQPHGYNEQFF | TGCGCCAGCAGTAAAGGGGGCGCGCAGCCACACGGCTACAATGAGCAGTTCTTC | TRBJ2-1 | NA | TRBV23-1 | TRBD1
CASSDRGLSEAFF | TGTGCCAGCAGTGACAGGGGGCTCTCTGAAGCTTTCTTT | TRBJ1-1 | NA | TRBV6-1 | TRBD1
CASSLGGTGGYEQYF | TGTGCCAGCAGCTTGGGTGGGACAGGTGGCTACGAGCAGTACTTC | TRBJ2-7 | NA | TRBV11-2 | TRBD1
CASSRDRGETQYF | TGTGCCAGCTCCCGGGACCGGGGGGAGACCCAGTACTTC | TRBJ2-5 | NA | TRBV18 | NA
CSVDSGGTQYF | TGCAGCGTTGATTCGGGAGGGACGCAGTACTTC | TRBJ2-7 | NA | TRBV29-1 | TRBD2
CASSIQGSEAFF | TGTGCCAGTAGTATCCAGGGTTCTGAAGCTTTCTTT | TRBJ1-1 | NA | TRBV19 | NA
CASSFGTGGSPLHF | TGTGCCAGCAGCTTTGGGACAGGCGGGTCACCCCTCCACTTT | TRBJ1-6 | NA | TRBV7-3 | TRBD1
CASGLVAGANNQPQHF | TGTGCTAGTGGTTTGGTGGCGGGGGCCAACAATCAGCCCCAGCATTTT | TRBJ1-5 | NA | TRBV12-5 | NA
CASSQVDEQYF | TGTGCCAGCAGCCAGGTGGACGAGCAGTACTTC | TRBJ2-7 | NA | TRBV7-9 | NA
CSGSSGEQFF | TGCAGCGGATCAAGCGGTGAGCAGTTCTTC | TRBJ2-1 | NA | TRBV29-1 | NA